This T cell receptor (beta chain) was recovered during a study of cytomegalovirus exposure and HLA in healthy donors. PCR was performed using 60 Vbeta and 13 Jbeta primers. Produced via immunoSEQ multiplex PCR; TCRdb's table is partial and in-frame only. Here the sample table reports 65,000 to 85,000 clones. Germline CDR1 MNHEY, CDR2 SVGAGI. The CDR3 has 14 amino acids. V trimming: 6 bases; J trimming: 3 bases; junction bases outside the gene matches: 3. Sequencing used PBMCs. The chain joins TRBV6-5 to TRBJ2-3; TRBD2 matches at 10 bases. The receptor was derived from an older woman in good health and CMV-seronegative. CDR3 sequence (DNA): TGTGCCAGCAGAAAAGCGGGAGGGACAGATACGCAGTATTTT. Amino acids: CASRKAGGTDTQYF.